This T cell receptor beta chain appears in the sequencing data of a study of resident and recirculating memory T cells in vitiligo. Study-wide points: Non-conserved TCRs across sites and patients suggested distinct clones per lesion. Clonality differed among vitiligo lesions, with no unique dominant clone.

TCRdb keeps only in-frame clones here, not all; method: immunoSEQ multiplex PCR. Of approximately 69,000 clones listed, 80% to 95% are singletons. Stability required unchanged lesions during the previous 6 months. No patient showed confetti depigmentation, a clinical sign of active disease. As concerns this clone: Its antigen is unknown.

V was trimmed by 0 bases and J by 1 base, leaving 12 bases between them. This CDR3 has 16 residues. Per germline, CDR1 LGHNA and CDR2 YNFKEQ. This chain links TRBV4-2 with TRBJ1-1, with D perhaps matching TRBD1 (5 bases). Sequencing was carried out using blood. The receptor was derived from a male donor with vitiligo. The CDR3 region is CASSQDIRDWNTEAFF. The CDR3 DNA follows: TGTGCCAGCAGCCAAGATATCCGGGACTGGAACACTGAAGCTTTCTTT.